This TCR beta chain stems from a study of blood T cell repertoires in COVID-19. Deletions cut 2 bases from V and 4 bases from J, with 12 bases between. CDR1 and CDR2 (germline): MNHEY, SVGEGT. CDR3 length equals 15 residues. Clones were sequenced by immunoSEQ multiplex PCR, and TCRdb holds only the in-frame ones, with some missing. Among some 240,000 clones listed, roughly 80% were seen once. Material: peripheral blood. The chain joins TRBV6-2 or TRBV6-3 to TRBJ1-5, with a tentative D call TRBD1 (5 bases). The receptor's source is a woman aged 60-70 years with active or convalescent COVID-19. DNA of the CDR3: TGTGCCAGCAGTTACGGGTGGGACTATAATCAGCCCCAGCATTTT. It yields the protein CASSYGWDYNQPQHF.